Listed here are 27 T cell receptor beta chains from one sample, sequenced in a study of blood T cells in healthy people across ages. A second PCR, run for about 7 to 11 cycles, used a sample-barcoded 5' primer plus a J-beta primer mix. TCRdb called the 5' RACE reads again in MiXCR, with one record for every CDR3 protein. The data contain about 780,000 distinct CDR3 sequences, about 46% of them singletons. Sequencing was done on a sample of blood. These receptors were collected from a man older than 75 in good health.

This sequence joins TRBV9 and TRBJ2-3; 10 bases are a match to TRBD2. Germline CDR1 reads SGDLS; CDR2 reads YYNGEE. The CDR3 spans 16 residues. Trimming took 0 bases from V and 4 from J; bases not matched to a gene: 5. CDR3 protein: CASSVGVSGRADTQYF. The CDR3 DNA reads TGTGCCAGCAGCGTAGGAGTGAGCGGGAGGGCAGATACGCAGTATTTT.

The CDR3 is CASSLRIPSPGTGYEQYF. In DNA form, the CDR3 reads TGTGCCAGCAGTTTAAGGATCCCCTCTCCTGGTACGGGGTACGAGCAGTACTTC. This chain uses TRBV28 with TRBJ2-5; maybe TRBD2 (5 bases). The J call may not be correct, given that the DNA end is closer to TRBJ2-7. The CDR3 spans 18 residues. Germline V gene data show CDR1 as MDHEN and CDR2 as SYDVKM.

On this clonotype: One junction end does not reproduce the germline sequence, and a read error may be involved. The rearrangement links TRBV4-1 to TRBJ2-6; D remains ambiguous. The CDR3 has 15 residues. Per the germline V gene, CDR1 is MGHRA and CDR2 is YSYEKL. For the CDR3, the DNA is TGCGCCAGCAGCCAAGACCGGGCTGGGACCAACGTCCTGACTTTC. Translating gives CASSQDRAGTNVLTF.

The V gene is TRBV29-1, the J gene TRBJ2-1; 13 bases map to TRBD2. The CDR3 loop spans 16 amino acids. Losses at the gene ends were 3 bases for V and 4 bases for J; bases not matched to a gene: 6. Germline V gene lookup returns CDR1 SQVTM and CDR2 ANQGSEA. The CDR3 here is CSVDGLAGVRYNEQFF. CDR3 nucleotide sequence: TGCAGCGTTGACGGACTAGCGGGAGTCAGATACAATGAGCAGTTCTTC.

This clonotype occurred a few times. The gene calls are TRBV3-1 and TRBJ1-1, with TRBD1 identical over 8 bases. This CDR3 is 15 amino acids long. Germline CDR1 and CDR2: LGHDT and YNNKEL (reference sequence). The V segment lost 2 bases and the J segment 1 base; nucleotides outside the gene matches: 3. The CDR3 bases are TGTGCCAGCAGCCAAAGGACAGGGTGGAACACTGAAGCTTTCTTT. Translating gives CASSQRTGWNTEAFF.

This clonotype appeared a single time. The V call is TRBV6-4, the J call TRBJ2-1; 8 nucleotides agree with TRBD1. This CDR3 spans 13 amino acids. From germline, CDR1 is MRHNA and CDR2 SNTAGT. V lost 10 bases and J lost 8; bases outside the gene matches: 10. CDR3 sequence (DNA): TGTGCCAACAGCCCCGACAGGGGCGATGAGCAGTTCTTC. As protein: CANSPDRGDEQFF.

In its sample, this clonotype was seen a few times. This rearrangement joins TRBV12-3 or TRBV12-4 to TRBJ2-3, with D unclear. The CDR3 runs 13 residues. The V gene lost 5 bases and the J gene lost 0 bases, with 6 bases spanning the gap. The CDR3 region is CASSITSTDTQYF. The CDR3 bases are TGTGCCAGCAGTATCACTAGCACAGATACGCAGTATTTT.

This clonotype came up a few times. The gene calls are TRBV12-3 or TRBV12-4 and TRBJ1-1; D possibly corresponds to TRBD1 (5 bases). The V and J ends lost 3 bases and 4 bases respectively, with 21 bases between them. This CDR3 spans 17 amino acids. The CDR3 nucleotides are TGTGCCAGCAGTTTTCAACAGGACCTTTCTCTTTTCACTGAAGCTTTCTTT. It is translated as CASSFQQDLSLFTEAFF.

The genes are TRBV4-1 and TRBJ2-1; 16 bases agree with TRBD2. CDR1 MGHRA and CDR2 YSYEKL come from the germline V gene. The V and J ends lost 3 bases and 4 bases, in that order; junction bases with no gene match: 15. CDR3 length equals 21 residues. The CDR3: CASSHFPSAGTSGGEYNEQFF. The CDR3 DNA reads TGCGCCAGCAGCCATTTTCCCTCAGCCGGGACTAGCGGGGGGGAGTACAATGAGCAGTTCTTC.

The rearrangement links TRBV6-2 or TRBV6-3 to TRBJ2-2; D may be TRBD1 (5 bases). CDR3 size: 12 residues. CDR1 and CDR2 (germline): MNHEY, SVGEGT. CDR3 amino acids: CAAGRFTGELFF. DNA for the CDR3: TGTGCGGCAGGGCGATTCACCGGGGAGCTGTTTTTT.

The genes are TRBV29-1 and TRBJ1-1; 7 bases agree with TRBD1. V shed 5 bases, J shed 0 bases, and the junction held 3 bases outside the gene matches. The V gene's germline CDR1 is SQVTM and CDR2 ANQGSEA. The length of the CDR3 is 13 residues. The CDR3 nucleotides are TGCAGCGTTCACAGGGGAATGAACACTGAAGCTTTCTTT. Residues: CSVHRGMNTEAFF.

The chain employs TRBV4-2 and TRBJ2-4; no reliable D call. Per germline, CDR1 LGHNA and CDR2 YNFKEQ. The V end lost 0 bases, the J end lost 4 bases, and 10 bases lay between the germline ends. The CDR3 extends over 15 amino acids. This chain's CDR3 is CASSQDSEAKNIQYF. As DNA, the CDR3 is TGTGCCAGCAGCCAAGATTCCGAGGCTAAAAACATTCAGTACTTC.

This chain connects TRBV27 to TRBJ2-1; D remains ambiguous. Trimming took 3 bases from V and 7 from J, leaving 13 bases between them. The CDR3 loop spans 14 amino acids. Germline CDR1 is MNHEY and CDR2 is SMNVEV (reference sequence). CDR3 region: CASSFIGIQNEQFF. CDR3 bases: TGTGCCAGCAGTTTCATAGGTATCCAGAATGAGCAGTTCTTC.

Comment on this clonotype: A read error may explain this, as a much larger clone is one base away. The J gene is TRBJ1-2, the V gene TRBV5-1, with a tentative D call TRBD1 (5 bases). Trimming removed 0 bases at V and 2 bases at J, with 11 bases between. The germline V gene encodes CDR1 SGHRS and CDR2 YFSETQ. The CDR3 runs to 15 residues. CDR3 sequence (DNA): TGCGCCAGCAGCTTGGCCGCGGGACGGAACTATGGCTACACCTTC. This sequence encodes CASSLAAGRNYGYTF.

The V call is TRBV19, the J call TRBJ2-5, with unresolved D. Germline CDR1 is LNHDA and CDR2 is SQIVND (reference sequence). V dropped 3 bases and J dropped 4 bases, with 6 bases sitting between them. The CDR3 is 12 residues long. CDR3 loop: CASSMSRETQYF. The CDR3 DNA is TGTGCCAGTAGTATGTCGAGAGAGACCCAGTACTTC.

The gene calls are TRBV27 and TRBJ2-5; 10 bases fit TRBD2. The CDR3 has 15 residues. After removal of 5 bases from V and 11 bases from J, the junction contained 14 bases not matched to a gene. Germline lookup yields CDR1 MNHEY and CDR2 SMNVEV (reference sequence). The CDR3 region is CASSALAGGLREQYF. DNA of the CDR3: TGTGCCAGCAGTGCGTTAGCGGGAGGTTTACGTGAGCAGTACTTC.

The chain has TRBV24-1 and TRBJ2-5, with D possibly matching TRBD1 (6 bases). Trimming took 4 bases from V and 1 from J, leaving 18 bases between them. Germline CDR1 and CDR2: KGHDR and SFDVKD. The CDR3 loop spans 17 amino acids. CDR3 protein: CATSDPDSSGPQETQYF. The CDR3, as DNA: TGTGCCACCAGTGACCCGGACAGTTCGGGCCCCCAAGAGACCCAGTACTTC.

This clonotype has a handful of counts. This chain joins TRBV12-3 or TRBV12-4 and TRBJ1-6, with D unresolved. The CDR3 length is 13 residues. Trimming cost V 5 bases and J 7 bases, with 9 bases left between them. The CDR3 here is CASSGYGNSPLHF. The CDR3 nucleotides read TGTGCCAGCAGTGGGTATGGGAATTCACCCCTCCACTTT.

This clonotype was found a few times. The chain is built from TRBV7-8 and TRBJ2-1, with TRBD2 matching over 9 bases. The length of the CDR3 is 15 residues. The germline gives CDR1 SGHVS, CDR2 FQNEAQ. The V gene end was trimmed by 0 bases and the J gene end by 5 bases; junction bases not matched to a gene: 2. The CDR3: CASSLASGRNNEQFF. Here the CDR3 DNA reads TGTGCCAGCAGCTTAGCTAGCGGGAGAAACAATGAGCAGTTCTTC. The whole variable domain, filled in from reference TRBV7-8 and TRBJ2-1, reads GAGVSQSPRYKVAKRGQDVALRCDPISGHVSLFWYQQALGQGPEFLTYFQNEAQLDKSGLPSDRFFAERPEGSVSTLKIQRTQQEDSAVYLCASSLASGRNNEQFFGPGTRLTVL.

In DNA form, the CDR3 reads TGTGCCAGCAGCTACGTAGCAGGGGGCTATGCTAACTATGGCTACACCTTC. It translates to CASSYVAGGYANYGYTF. This chain links TRBV5-8 with TRBJ1-2; 8 nucleotides align to TRBD1. This CDR3 is 17 amino acids long. The V gene's germline CDR1 is SGHTS and CDR2 YDEGEE. Unmatched junction bases numbered 10, after V lost 3 bases and J lost 0 bases.

This rearrangement joins TRBV11-3 to TRBJ2-5, with TRBD2 as a possible D gene (6 bases). The DNA matches TRBJ2-7 better at its end, which makes the J call doubtful. From germline, CDR1 is SGHNT and CDR2 YENEEA. The CDR3 has 15 amino acids. Here the CDR3 reads CASSQAPGLNYEQYF. CDR3 coding DNA: TGTGCCAGCAGCCAAGCACCGGGACTGAACTACGAGCAGTACTTC.

This clonotype was detected once. This rearrangement joins TRBV29-1 to TRBJ2-7; 12 bases are shared with TRBD1. The CDR3 sequence is 16 residues long. The V segment lost 7 bases and the J segment 0 bases; nucleotides outside the gene matches: 10. Germline CDR1 and CDR2: SQVTM and ANQGSEA. As DNA, the CDR3 is TGCAGCGCCCGCGGCTGGGACAGGGGGCTCTCCTACGAGCAGTACTTC. Residues: CSARGWDRGLSYEQYF.

The rearrangement uses TRBV3-1 and TRBJ2-2; no firm D call. The germline V and J ends were trimmed by 6 bases and 7 bases, with 12 bases remaining between them. Germline lookup yields CDR1 LGHDT and CDR2 YNNKEL (reference sequence). The CDR3 totals 13 residues. The CDR3 spells CASRDSVIGELFF. CDR3 DNA sequence: TGTGCCAGCAGAGACTCGGTTATCGGGGAGCTGTTTTTT. Combining the CDR3 with reference TRBV3-1 and TRBJ2-2 gives the whole variable domain DTAVSQTPKYLVTQMGNDKSIKCEQNLGHDTMYWYKQDSKKFLKIMFSYNNKELIINETVPNRFSPKSPDKAHLNLHINSLELGDSAVYFCASRDSVIGELFFGEGSRLTVL.

The chain is built from TRBV7-2 and TRBJ2-1; tentatively, D is TRBD2 (5 bases). From germline, CDR1 is SGHTA and CDR2 FQGNSA. Trimming cost V 4 bases and J 10 bases, with 14 bases left between them. The CDR3 is 13 amino acids. The CDR3 DNA is TGTGCCAGCAGCTCCCCGGGAAGGGAAGAGCAGTTCTTC. Translating it yields CASSSPGREEQFF.

This clonotype has a single count. The chain is built from TRBV7-2 and TRBJ2-1; D remains ambiguous. The V end lost 2 bases, the J end lost 6 bases, and 14 bases lay between the germline ends. Germline CDR1 reads SGHTA; CDR2 reads FQGNSA. CDR3 length: 15 amino acids. In nucleotides, the CDR3 is TGTGCCAGCAGCTTAAGGACCCAGTCTTTCAATGAGCAGTTCTTC. Its translation is CASSLRTQSFNEQFF.

Only a few counts were recorded for this clonotype. The J gene is TRBJ2-3, the V gene TRBV28, with a weak D call TRBD2 (6 bases). The CDR3 covers 15 residues. The V and J ends lost 7 bases and 0 bases respectively, with 14 bases between them. The germline CDR1 and CDR2 sequences are MDHEN and SYDVKM. The CDR3 DNA is TGTGCCAGCAATACGCCGGGACTGAGCACAGATACGCAGTATTTT. This encodes CASNTPGLSTDTQYF.

V is TRBV14 and J is TRBJ2-2, with D unclear. CDR1 is SGHDN, CDR2 FVKESK, per germline. V gave up 7 bases and J gave up 2 bases, with 11 bases separating them. The CDR3 covers 14 residues. CDR3 sequence reads: CASTKTVNTGELFF. The CDR3 nucleotides read TGTGCCAGCACTAAAACAGTAAACACCGGGGAGCTGTTTTTT.